These 13 T cell receptor beta chains share one sample of origin, sequenced in a study of CD8 T cells in ankylosing spondylitis. The antigens these receptors bind are not known. MiXCR, applied by TCRdb to the 5' RACE reads, yields one record per CDR3 protein. The sample has about 400,000 distinct CDR3 sequences, approximately 20% seen once; the top ten hold 15% to 20%. Regarding the study as a whole: Among TCR beta sequences, a motif of about 8 highly homologous variants appeared characteristic of ankylosing spondylitis blood.

Sample: blood, either unsorted or a sorted T cell fraction (not recorded which). The origin of the receptors is a male donor with ankylosing spondylitis.

This clonotype occurred a few times. The chain joins TRBV6-2 or TRBV6-3 to TRBJ2-7; 9 bases match TRBD2. V shed 8 bases and J 3 bases; nucleotides not matched to a gene: 8. The CDR3 sequence is 14 residues long. The germline V gene encodes CDR1 MNHEY and CDR2 SVGEGT. The CDR3 spells CASQRLAGIYEQYF. CDR3 coding DNA: TGTGCCAGCCAACGGCTAGCGGGGATCTACGAGCAGTACTTC.

V is TRBV6-9 and J is TRBJ1-5; D gene ambiguous. Per germline, CDR1 MNHGY and CDR2 SVAAGI. The V gene lost 2 bases and the J gene lost 7 bases, with 24 bases spanning the gap. This CDR3 spans 18 amino acids. In DNA form, the CDR3 reads TGTGCCAGCAGTTATAATCGAATGGCTCACACAGTGGAACAGCCCCAGCATTTT. Translating gives CASSYNRMAHTVEQPQHF.

The rearrangement links TRBV7-9 to TRBJ1-4, with TRBD1 as a possible D gene (5 bases). The CDR3 is 15 residues long. V was clipped by 3 bases and J by 4 bases, with 12 bases between them. From germline, CDR1 is SEHNR and CDR2 FQNEAQ (reference sequence). The CDR3 here is CASSFEGLYNEKLFF. In nucleotides, the CDR3 is TGTGCCAGCAGCTTTGAGGGGCTGTATAATGAAAAACTGTTTTTT.

The table lists this clonotype with a few counts. The rearrangement uses TRBV6-1 and TRBJ2-3, with D maybe TRBD1 (5 bases). The CDR3 runs 14 residues. Germline V gene data show CDR1 as MNHNS and CDR2 as SASEGT. Trimming removed 6 bases from V and 2 bases from J, with 12 bases in between. The CDR3 reads CASRSEGVTDTQYF. The CDR3 DNA sequence: TGTGCCAGCAGGTCCGAAGGGGTCACAGATACGCAGTATTTT.

There are a few counts of this clonotype. The rearrangement links TRBV15 to TRBJ1-2, with TRBD1 as a possible D gene (6 bases). The germline V and J ends were trimmed by 0 bases and 4 bases, with 12 bases remaining between them. Per the germline V gene, CDR1 is LNHNV and CDR2 is YYDKDF (reference sequence). The length of the CDR3 is 15 residues. In nucleotides, the CDR3 is TGTGCCACCAGCAGAGATCCTAGGGGGAGCTATGGCTACACCTTC. Encoded protein: CATSRDPRGSYGYTF.

The chain carries TRBV4-2 and TRBJ2-1, with 9 bases identical to TRBD1. The CDR3 has 18 amino acids. V was clipped by 4 bases and J by 2 bases; unmatched bases: 12. Germline CDR1 LGHNA, CDR2 YNFKEQ. The CDR3 coding sequence is TGTGCCAGCAGCCCCTCGATCCGGACAGGGGTTACCTACAATGAGCAGTTCTTC. Protein sequence: CASSPSIRTGVTYNEQFF.

This clonotype was detected a few times. This chain links TRBV20-1 with TRBJ2-5; 7 bases map to TRBD1. J gave up 5 bases and V 6 bases, and 6 bases lay outside the gene matches. Germline V gene lookup returns CDR1 DFQATT and CDR2 SNEGSKA (reference sequence). The CDR3 contains 12 residues. The CDR3 protein is CSAKTGSETQYF. CDR3 coding DNA: TGCAGTGCCAAGACAGGGTCGGAGACCCAGTACTTC.

This clonotype has more than one count but fewer than ten. The chain is built from TRBV6-4 and TRBJ1-5, with unresolved D. Looked up from germline, CDR1 is MRHNA and CDR2 is SNTAGT. This CDR3 has 14 residues. Deletions cut 4 bases from V and 0 bases from J, with 7 bases between. CDR3 amino acids: CASSASYSNQPQHF. The CDR3 DNA is TGTGCCAGCAGTGCCTCCTATAGCAATCAGCCCCAGCATTTT.

The chain is built from TRBV12-3 or TRBV12-4 and TRBJ2-2; the D is unclear. Trimming took off 5 bases at V and 1 base at J, with 20 bases between the two ends. The CDR3 is made up of 18 amino acids. In DNA, the CDR3 is TGTGCCAGCAGTCCTCGCGTTAACGCCTTTTTGAACACCGGGGAGCTGTTTTTT. Amino acid sequence: CASSPRVNAFLNTGELFF.

This clonotype was detected once. V gene TRBV20-1 combines with J gene TRBJ2-3, with 14 bases fitting TRBD2. The germline gives CDR1 DFQATT, CDR2 SNEGSKA (reference sequence). V shed 3 bases and J 0 bases; nucleotides not matched to a gene: 8. The CDR3 loop spans 18 amino acids. The CDR3 here is CSARGGLAGVGSTDTQYF. In nucleotides, the CDR3 is TGCAGTGCTAGGGGGGGACTAGCGGGAGTTGGGAGCACAGATACGCAGTATTTT.

In its sample, this clonotype was seen a few times. The rearrangement uses TRBV7-2 and TRBJ1-5, with D hard to call. CDR1 and CDR2 from the germline V gene are SGHTA and FQGNSA. The CDR3 has 11 amino acids. V shed 1 base and J shed 9 bases, with 4 bases lying between them. The CDR3 is CASSLEGPQHF. CDR3 in DNA: TGTGCCAGCAGCTTAGAAGGGCCCCAGCATTTT.

This chain connects TRBV5-1 to TRBJ2-1; 8 positions agree with TRBD2. After removal of 1 base from V and 9 bases from J, the junction contained 9 bases not matched to a gene. Germline loops: CDR1 SGHRS, CDR2 YFSETQ. This CDR3 is built from 15 residues. The DNA for the CDR3 is TGCGCCAGCAGCTTGAGAGCGGGAGAAGGTGTTGAGCAGTTCTTC. It yields the protein CASSLRAGEGVEQFF.

In this sample, this clonotype turned up a few times. This rearrangement joins TRBV7-2 to TRBJ1-3; tentative D call: TRBD1 (6 bases). The V end was cut by 6 bases, the J end by 0 bases, with 12 bases between. Germline V CDR1 and CDR2: SGHTA, FQGNSA. CDR3 size: 15 residues. In DNA, the CDR3 is TGTGCCAGCAGACCGGGACAATTCTCTGGAAACACCATATATTTT. Translated, it gives CASRPGQFSGNTIYF.